At least ten counts were recorded for the clone carrying this TCR beta chain. V was cut by 5 bases and J by 5 bases, with 7 bases left in between. Germline V gene data show CDR1 as SGHVS and CDR2 as FQNEAQ. The length of the CDR3 is 11 residues. These data are taken from a study of CD8 T cells in ankylosing spondylitis. TCRdb processed the 5' RACE reads anew with MiXCR; each CDR3 protein has one entry. The top ten hold around 12% of the sample, which has some 130,000 distinct CDR3 sequences, approximately 7.4% seen once. This clonotype was obtained from a female donor with ankylosing spondylitis or in good health (not recorded which). Sequenced material: blood, either unsorted or a sorted T cell fraction (not recorded which). This rearrangement joins TRBV7-8 to TRBJ2-7; D call uncertain. CDR3 DNA sequence: TGTGCCAGCAGCCCCGATAACGAGCAGTACTTC. Translating it yields CASSPDNEQYF.